One and the same sample provided the 14 T cell receptor beta chains below, sequenced in a study of shared clonotypes between healthy human individuals. Method: immunoSEQ multiplex PCR; TCRdb's copy keeps in-frame clones and lacks some. This sample has roughly 1.4 million clones, with approximately 98.5% found just once. The specimen sequenced was naive CD4+ T cells sorted from blood. Specified subset: CD45RA+ positively selected. Receptors originate from a young man in good health.

The chain links TRBV7-8 to TRBJ1-2, with TRBD1 matching over 7 bases. V was clipped by 1 base and J by 2 bases; unmatched bases: 7. CDR3 length equals 16 residues. Germline CDR1 and CDR2: SGHVS and FQNEAQ. The CDR3 coding sequence is TGTGCCAGCAGCTTAGTCGGCCAGGGGGTGAACTATGGCTACACCTTC. It codes for CASSLVGQGVNYGYTF. Based on the CDR3 plus reference TRBV7-8 and TRBJ1-2, the full variable domain is GAGVSQSPRYKVAKRGQDVALRCDPISGHVSLFWYQQALGQGPEFLTYFQNEAQLDKSGLPSDRFFAERPEGSVSTLKIQRTQQEDSAVYLCASSLVGQGVNYGYTFGSGTRLTVV.

The chain uses TRBV7-6 and TRBJ1-5, with TRBD1 identical over 8 bases. The CDR3 sequence is 16 residues long. Germline CDR1 and CDR2: SGHVS and FNYEAQ. Trimming took 4 bases from V and 4 from J; bases not matched to a gene: 9. CDR3: CASSSNRGVGNQPQHF. The CDR3 region has the DNA TGTGCCAGCAGCTCGAACAGGGGGGTGGGTAATCAGCCCCAGCATTTT. The full variable domain, in which reference TRBV7-6 and TRBJ1-5 provide the parts outside the CDR3, is GAGVSQSPRYKVTKRGQDVALRCDPISGHVSLYWYRQALGQGPEFLTYFNYEAQQDKSGLPNDRFSAERPEGSISTLTIQRTEQRDSAMYRCASSSNRGVGNQPQHFGDGTRLSIL.

This chain connects TRBV18 to TRBJ1-2; D remains ambiguous. The germline V and J ends were trimmed by 2 bases and 2 bases, with 9 bases remaining between them. CDR3 size: 14 residues. Looked up from germline, CDR1 is KGHSH and CDR2 is LQKENI. CDR3 sequence (DNA): TGTGCCAGCTCACCAGCGACGGGAAACTATGGCTACACCTTC. Translated, it gives CASSPATGNYGYTF.

This clone occurred once. V and J are TRBV9 and TRBJ2-7, with a weak D call TRBD1 (6 bases). The CDR3 runs 15 residues. V shed 0 bases and J shed 3 bases, with 13 bases lying between them. Germline V gene lookup returns CDR1 SGDLS and CDR2 YYNGEE. The CDR3 here is CASSVGVAGDYEQYF. Written as DNA, the CDR3 is TGTGCCAGCAGCGTAGGGGTGGCAGGGGACTACGAGCAGTACTTC.

The count of this clone is one. The chain employs TRBV27 and TRBJ2-7; tentatively, D is TRBD1 (6 bases). V gave up 6 bases and J gave up 2 bases, with 8 bases separating them. CDR1 MNHEY and CDR2 SMNVEV come from the germline V gene (reference sequence). The CDR3 runs 12 residues. CDR3: CASRTGTYEQYF. Written as DNA, the CDR3 is TGTGCCAGCAGAACAGGGACCTACGAGCAGTACTTC.

The J gene is TRBJ2-7, the V gene TRBV29-1, with D unclear. Trimming left V 5 bases short and J 2 bases short, with 10 bases between. The V gene's germline CDR1 is SQVTM and CDR2 ANQGSEA. The CDR3 covers 12 residues. The CDR3 region has the DNA TGCAGCGTTCGCCATGTCCCCTACGAGCAGTACTTC. It encodes CSVRHVPYEQYF.

The rearrangement uses TRBV11-3 and TRBJ2-1; 13 bases are shared with TRBD2. The CDR3 has 14 amino acids. Germline V gives CDR1 SGHNT, CDR2 YENEEA. V shed 5 bases and J 7 bases; nucleotides not matched to a gene: 2. The CDR3, as DNA: TGTGCCAGCAGCGGACTAGCGGGAGAAAATGAGCAGTTCTTC. Translated, it gives CASSGLAGENEQFF.

CDR3 nucleotides: TGCGCCAGCAGCCAAGCCGGCGAGAAAAGAGATACGCAGTATTTT. Residues: CASSQAGEKRDTQYF. The chain employs TRBV4-3 and TRBJ2-3, with unresolved D. Germline loops: CDR1 LGHNA, CDR2 YSLEER. This CDR3 contains 15 residues. Trimming cost V 1 base and J 5 bases, with 13 bases left between them.

The V call is TRBV27, the J call TRBJ2-5, with D unresolved. CDR1 and CDR2 (germline): MNHEY, SMNVEV (reference sequence). The CDR3 is made up of 15 amino acids. Trimming cost V 3 bases and J 1 base, with 12 bases left between them. Here the CDR3 reads CASSFFVGSQETQYF. CDR3 DNA sequence: TGTGCCAGCAGTTTTTTCGTCGGCAGCCAAGAGACCCAGTACTTC.

The chain is built from TRBV5-8 and TRBJ2-4; D is uncertain. There are 9 residues in the CDR3. The germline gives CDR1 SGHTS, CDR2 YDEGEE. Trimming stripped 1 base from V and 10 bases from J, with 0 bases between. CDR3 residues: CASSLIQYF. CDR3 DNA: TGTGCCAGCAGCTTGATTCAGTACTTC.

The chain recombines TRBV9 with TRBJ2-6; D might be TRBD1 (5 bases). The CDR3 is 17 amino acids. Germline V gives CDR1 SGDLS, CDR2 YYNGEE. V dropped 4 bases and J dropped 0 bases, with 14 bases sitting between them. The CDR3 DNA sequence: TGTGCCAGCAGCCCTAAGTTGGGGCTCTCTGGGGCCAACGTCCTGACTTTC. Translated, it gives CASSPKLGLSGANVLTF.

The chain carries TRBV6-1 and TRBJ1-2; D gene unclear. The CDR3 runs to 11 residues. Germline V CDR1 and CDR2: MNHNS, SASEGT. V was shortened by 7 bases and J by 10 bases, with 13 bases between the two germline ends. The CDR3 here is CASTGGPNYTF. CDR3 sequence (DNA): TGTGCCAGCACGGGTGGTCCCAACTACACCTTC.

The V gene is TRBV28, the J gene TRBJ2-7; a possible D gene is TRBD2 (5 bases). Per the germline V gene, CDR1 is MDHEN and CDR2 is SYDVKM. Trimming stripped 9 bases from V and 0 bases from J, with 12 bases between. There are 13 residues in the CDR3. CDR3 loop: CASVPSGSYEQYF. CDR3 sequence (DNA): TGTGCCAGTGTCCCAAGCGGCTCCTACGAGCAGTACTTC.

The chain carries TRBV5-1 and TRBJ2-1; 11 nucleotides align to TRBD2. The CDR3 totals 16 residues. CDR1 is SGHRS, CDR2 YFSETQ, per germline. The ends lost 0 bases at V and 5 bases at J; junction bases unmatched: 4. The CDR3 reads CASSLVASGGHNEQFF. As DNA, the CDR3 is TGCGCCAGCAGCTTGGTTGCTAGCGGGGGGCACAATGAGCAGTTCTTC.